This passage covers 22 T cell receptor beta chains from one sample sequenced in a study of blood T cell repertoires in COVID-19 (dated by TCRdb to 2019 to 2021). Library prep was done by the immunoSEQ multiplex PCR assay. The clones in this table, taken by TCRdb from immuneACCESS, are in-frame only. Not every clone is retained; where verified, under half of the shortfall comes from an unresolved V gene, and the cause of the rest is unknown. This sample gives 95,000 to 150,000 clones in total; roughly 77% of them show up just once. 15% to 20% of the sample is held by the ten biggest clonotypes. Sequenced input: peripheral blood. The receptors shown here come from a man between 60 and 75 years old with active or convalescent COVID-19.

This chain uses TRBV18 with TRBJ2-5, with D unclear. Between the trimmed V and J ends, which lost 3 bases and 1 base, there was a span of 3 bases. The germline V gene has CDR1 KGHSH and CDR2 LQKENI. The CDR3 spans 12 residues. The CDR3 DNA is TGTGCCAGCTCACCGGCCCAAGAGACCCAGTACTTC. Translation gives CASSPAQETQYF.

This clone has only one observation. The V and J genes are TRBV9 and TRBJ1-4; TRBD1 agrees at 8 bases. V was clipped by 4 bases and J by 3 bases; unmatched bases: 14. The CDR3 is 18 residues long. Germline V gene lookup returns CDR1 SGDLS and CDR2 YYNGEE. The CDR3 reads CASSRAGGHRNSNEKLFF. In nucleotides, the CDR3 is TGTGCCAGCAGCCGTGCAGGGGGCCATCGGAACTCTAATGAAAAACTGTTTTTT.

V and J are TRBV5-5 and TRBJ2-3, with D tentatively TRBD1 (5 bases). The CDR3 spans 14 residues. The germline V gene encodes CDR1 SGHKS and CDR2 YYEKEE (reference sequence). V lost 0 bases and J lost 2, with 7 bases in between. CDR3 sequence reads: CASSLDRNTDTQYF. In DNA form, the CDR3 reads TGTGCCAGCAGCTTGGACAGGAACACAGATACGCAGTATTTT.

The rearrangement joins TRBV5-6 to TRBJ2-2, with D possibly TRBD2 on 6 matching bases. The CDR3 has 15 amino acids. In germline, CDR1 is SGHDT, CDR2 YYEEEE. V lost 6 bases and J lost 1, with 13 bases in between. The CDR3 reads CASKLRGGNTGELFF. CDR3 sequence (DNA): TGTGCCAGCAAACTGAGGGGAGGGAACACCGGGGAGCTGTTTTTT. Supplemented by reference TRBV5-6 and TRBJ2-2, the full variable domain reads DAGVTQSPTHLIKTRGQQVTLRCSPKSGHDTVSWYQQALGQGPQFIFQYYEEEERQRGNFPDRFSGHQFPNYSSELNVNALLLGDSALYLCASKLRGGNTGELFFGEGSRLTVL.

The chain combines TRBV27 with TRBJ2-1; 12 nucleotides align to TRBD2. Unmatched junction bases numbered 17, after V lost 4 bases and J lost 7 bases. Germline V gene data show CDR1 as MNHEY and CDR2 as SMNVEV (reference sequence). The CDR3 totals 19 residues. CDR3 in DNA: TGTGCCAGCAGTTACCAGCCGAGGACTAGCGGGATATTGAGGAATGAGCAGTTCTTC. This codes for CASSYQPRTSGILRNEQFF.

The V gene is TRBV19, the J gene TRBJ2-7; D gene ambiguous. CDR3 length: 13 residues. V was clipped by 3 bases and J by 6 bases, with 12 bases between them. Germline CDR1 is LNHDA and CDR2 is SQIVND (reference sequence). CDR3 residues: CASSIARLSEQYF. CDR3 DNA sequence: TGTGCCAGTAGTATTGCTAGATTGAGCGAGCAGTACTTC.

The gene calls are TRBV30 and TRBJ1-1; D is ambiguous. The CDR3 sequence is 12 residues long. V lost 2 bases and J 8 bases, leaving 12 bases between the germline ends. The V gene's germline CDR1 is GTSNPN and CDR2 SVGIG (reference sequence). The CDR3 DNA is TGTGCCTGGAGTCTAATTTTTTCAGAAGCTTTCTTT. Translating it yields CAWSLIFSEAFF.

The chain links TRBV4-3 to TRBJ2-7, with D perhaps TRBD1 (5 bases). There are 18 residues in the CDR3. The germline V gene encodes CDR1 LGHNA and CDR2 YSLEER. The V end was cut by 4 bases, the J end by 3 bases, with 25 bases between. In DNA, the CDR3 is TGCGCCAGCAGCCTGAGCCTGTCAAGGGGCCCCAACTTCTACGAGCAGTACTTC. It specifies CASSLSLSRGPNFYEQYF.

This clone was observed a single time. The V call is TRBV5-1, the J call TRBJ2-7; D ambiguous. Between the trimmed V and J ends, which lost 3 bases and 4 bases, there was a span of 5 bases. This CDR3 is built from 11 residues. Germline V CDR1 and CDR2: SGHRS, YFSETQ. This CDR3 reads CASSSPYEQYF. DNA for the CDR3: TGCGCCAGCAGCTCCCCTTACGAGCAGTACTTC.

This chain joins TRBV9 and TRBJ2-7, with 11 bases aligning to TRBD2. CDR3 length equals 17 residues. With 0 bases clipped from V and 6 bases from J, the junction kept 11 bases outside the gene matches. Per the germline V gene, CDR1 is SGDLS and CDR2 is YYNGEE. CDR3 DNA sequence: TGTGCCAGCAGCGTAGATCTACTAGCGGGGGCACCTACCGAGCAGTACTTC. It specifies CASSVDLLAGAPTEQYF.

The V and J genes are TRBV3-1 (or the pseudogene TRBV3-2) and TRBJ2-1; 9 bases are shared with TRBD2. Germline lookup yields CDR1 LGHDT and CDR2 YNNKEL (reference sequence). This CDR3 has 16 residues. After removal of 2 bases from V and 2 bases from J, the junction contained 4 bases not matched to a gene. The CDR3: CASSQIGGRAYNEQFF. The CDR3 DNA sequence: TGTGCCAGCAGCCAAATAGGCGGGAGGGCCTACAATGAGCAGTTCTTC.

The genes are TRBV29-1 and TRBJ2-3; 10 bases are a match to TRBD2. The V gene end was trimmed by 0 bases and the J gene end by 5 bases; junction bases not matched to a gene: 11. Germline V gives CDR1 SQVTM, CDR2 ANQGSEA. The CDR3 totals 17 residues. For the CDR3, the DNA is TGCAGCGTTGAAGAAAAGGTCCTAGCGGGAGCGAAAGATACGCAGTATTTT. This sequence encodes CSVEEKVLAGAKDTQYF.

The gene calls are TRBV30 and TRBJ1-1; the D gene is possibly TRBD1 (6 bases). V was trimmed by 0 bases and J by 2 bases, leaving 13 bases between them. The germline V gene encodes CDR1 GTSNPN and CDR2 SVGIG (reference sequence). The CDR3 runs to 15 residues. The CDR3 reads CAWSVMGTSNTEAFF. In DNA, the CDR3 is TGTGCCTGGAGTGTGATGGGGACATCAAACACTGAAGCTTTCTTT.

J is TRBJ1-5 and V is TRBV6-5; TRBD1 might be the D (5 bases). The V end was cut by 6 bases, the J end by 4 bases, with 7 bases between. CDR3 length equals 12 residues. CDR1 and CDR2 (germline): MNHEY, SVGAGI. The CDR3 DNA sequence: TGTGCCAGCAGGGGGGGTAATCAGCCCCAGCATTTT. This translates into CASRGGNQPQHF.

The genes are TRBV6-2 or TRBV6-3 and TRBJ2-1; possibly TRBD1 for D (5 bases). CDR3 size: 16 residues. The V gene's germline CDR1 is MNHEY and CDR2 SVGEGT. Between the trimmed V and J ends, which lost 3 bases and 2 bases, there was a span of 14 bases. CDR3 sequence reads: CASSYGLTDTYNEQFF. CDR3 sequence (DNA): TGTGCCAGCAGTTATGGTTTGACAGATACCTACAATGAGCAGTTCTTC.

The rearrangement joins TRBV3-1 (or the pseudogene TRBV3-2) to TRBJ2-7, with a weak D call TRBD2 (6 bases). The CDR3 covers 18 residues. Germline values: CDR1 LGHDT, CDR2 YNNKEL (reference sequence). V lost 0 bases to trimming and J lost 0 bases, with 18 bases between them. CDR3 in DNA: TGTGCCAGCAGCCAAGAGTTGTGCGGGCGGGGTAGCTCCTACGAGCAGTACTTC. Translated, it gives CASSQELCGRGSSYEQYF.

V and J are TRBV4-1 and TRBJ1-4; D is unresolved. The germline V and J ends were trimmed by 1 base and 8 bases, with 5 bases remaining between them. CDR3 length: 12 amino acids. Germline loops: CDR1 MGHRA, CDR2 YSYEKL. CDR3 nucleotides: TGCGCCAGCAGCCAAGTCCTCGAAAAACTGTTTTTT. It encodes CASSQVLEKLFF.

The chain carries TRBV7-2 and TRBJ2-1; possibly TRBD1 for D (5 bases). The CDR3 extends over 17 amino acids. V dropped 6 bases and J dropped 0 bases, with 18 bases sitting between them. Germline V gene lookup returns CDR1 SGHTA and CDR2 FQGNSA. CDR3 bases: TGTGCCAGCAGTCAATTACAGGTAGGAAGCTCCTACAATGAGCAGTTCTTC. This sequence encodes CASSQLQVGSSYNEQFF.

The chain carries TRBV28 and TRBJ2-4, with D uncertain. Germline CDR1 reads MDHEN; CDR2 reads SYDVKM. CDR3 length: 14 residues. Trimming stripped 6 bases from V and 0 bases from J, with 9 bases between. The CDR3 DNA is TGTGCCAGCAGCTGGCACAGAGCCAAAAACATTCAGTACTTC. Translation gives CASSWHRAKNIQYF.

This clone was detected a few times. The chain uses TRBV28 and TRBJ1-1; 7 bases align to TRBD1. CDR1 MDHEN and CDR2 SYDVKM come from the germline V gene. Trimming at V came to 10 bases and at J to 4 bases, leaving 9 bases not matched to a gene. This CDR3 contains 13 residues. The CDR3 loop reads CATLRDSTTEAFF. Here the CDR3 DNA reads TGTGCCACCCTGCGGGACAGTACCACTGAAGCTTTCTTT.

The chain links TRBV9 to TRBJ2-7; possible D gene TRBD1, 6 bases. The CDR3 sequence is 15 residues long. V gave up 4 bases and J gave up 4 bases, with 18 bases separating them. Germline V gene lookup returns CDR1 SGDLS and CDR2 YYNGEE. CDR3 nucleotide sequence: TGTGCCAGCAGCCTAACCGGGACAACAGCTTACGAGCAGTACTTC. This codes for CASSLTGTTAYEQYF.

The rearrangement uses TRBV27 and TRBJ1-6, with D possibly matching TRBD1 (5 bases). V gave up 2 bases and J gave up 10 bases, with 15 bases separating them. The CDR3 length is 15 residues. The germline gives CDR1 MNHEY, CDR2 SMNVEV (reference sequence). The CDR3 region is CASSLAGLEQSPLHF. The CDR3 DNA reads TGTGCCAGCAGTTTAGCGGGACTGGAACAATCACCCCTCCACTTT.